At least ten counts were recorded for the clone carrying this TCR beta chain. This sample is drawn from a study of T cells in Graves' hyperthyroidism and ophthalmopathy. The CDR3 regions of TCR beta were amplified from RNA transcripts. HTBI primers were the set used in a first-round RT-PCR of the TCR CDR3. TCRdb re-called the multiplex PCR reads with MiXCR, one entry per CDR3 protein. The data show around 440,000 distinct CDR3 sequences, 15% to 19% seen once. Losses at the gene ends were 6 bases for V and 3 bases for J; bases not matched to a gene: 8. The CDR3 is 16 amino acids. This TCR was sampled from a young woman with Graves' hyperthyroidism. This rearrangement joins TRBV12-3 or TRBV12-4 to TRBJ2-3; 11 nucleotides line up with TRBD2. Sequences were obtained from blood. The CDR3: CASRVWGLAETDTQYF. CDR3 sequence (DNA): TGTGCCAGCAGGGTTTGGGGACTAGCGGAAACAGATACGCAGTATTTT.